Following are 10 T cell receptor beta chains from one sample sequenced in a study of beta chain features in type 1 diabetes (dated 2018 in TCRdb). Libraries were constructed by the immunoSEQ multiplex PCR assay. The entire amount of isolated RNA was reverse transcribed using the High Capacity cDNA Reverse Transcription Kit, so the sequenced TCRB transcripts were expressed ones. Here the immuneACCESS table is served through TCRdb, limited to in-frame sequences with V and J called. Missing clones are a known gap in these copies; in checked studies unresolved V genes cover under half, and the rest lacks a known reason. In this sample the table shows 600,000 to 650,000 clones, roughly a sixth of which occur a single time. About 0.097% of the sample lies in the top ten. Sequencing used naive CD4+ T cells from blood. Sample cell subset or site, as interpreted from the label and publication: true naive CD4+ T cells. These receptors came from a man between 18 and 29 years old in good health.

This chain joins TRBV28 and TRBJ1-2; 8 bases align to TRBD1. The length of the CDR3 is 15 residues. Germline V gene sequence: CDR1 MDHEN, CDR2 SYDVKM. V lost 10 bases, J lost 3 bases, and 13 bases stayed unmatched. The CDR3 here is CATPRAGGSDYGYTF. The CDR3 DNA is TGTGCCACCCCGAGGGCAGGGGGCAGTGACTATGGCTACACCTTC.

The chain has TRBV5-1 and TRBJ1-2; D not resolved. The CDR3 loop spans 14 amino acids. Germline V CDR1 and CDR2: SGHRS, YFSETQ. Trimming took off 0 bases at V and 6 bases at J, with 12 bases between the two ends. The CDR3 protein is CASSLGAPSDGYTF. The CDR3 DNA follows: TGCGCCAGCAGCTTGGGGGCGCCTTCGGATGGCTACACCTTC.

The chain has TRBV6-6 and TRBJ2-5; tentative D call: TRBD2 (5 bases). Trimming removed 2 bases at V and 6 bases at J, with 13 bases between. The CDR3 is made up of 14 amino acids. CDR1 and CDR2 (germline): MNHNY, SVGAGI (reference sequence). The chain's CDR3 is CASSYPREGQTQYF. DNA of the CDR3: TGTGCCAGCAGTTACCCGAGAGAGGGCCAGACCCAGTACTTC.

V is TRBV18 and J is TRBJ1-5, with 9 nucleotides matching TRBD1. The CDR3 is 16 amino acids. The germline V gene encodes CDR1 KGHSH and CDR2 LQKENI. V shed 3 bases and J 0 bases; nucleotides not matched to a gene: 3. DNA of the CDR3: TGTGCCAGCTCACCGCAACAGGGGGCTAGCAATCAGCCCCAGCATTTT. This encodes CASSPQQGASNQPQHF.

The gene calls are TRBV7-8 and TRBJ2-5; possibly TRBD2 for D (5 bases). Trimming pared 8 bases from V and 4 bases from J, leaving 17 bases between. The CDR3 is 14 residues long. Germline CDR1 and CDR2: SGHVS and FQNEAQ. In nucleotides, the CDR3 is TGTGCCAGCTGTTTTCGGGAAGGGCTAGAGACCCAGTACTTC. It translates to CASCFREGLETQYF.

This clone showed up just a few times. CDR3 DNA: TGTGCTAGTGGTACTCAGGGGCAGACTTACGAAAAACTGTTTTTT. Translated: CASGTQGQTYEKLFF. The chain couples TRBV12-5 to TRBJ1-4, with a tentative D call TRBD1 (6 bases). In germline, CDR1 is LGHNT, CDR2 FRNRAP. The CDR3 length is 15 residues. Deletions cut 5 bases from V and 8 bases from J, with 18 bases between.

This sequence joins TRBV7-9 and TRBJ2-7, with a tentative D call TRBD2 (6 bases). The V gene's germline CDR1 is SEHNR and CDR2 FQNEAQ (reference sequence). The length of the CDR3 is 14 residues. With 5 bases removed from V and 0 bases from J, the gap between germline ends came to 11 bases. The CDR3 loop reads CASSPGGSSYEQYF. The CDR3 bases are TGTGCCAGCAGCCCTGGAGGGAGCTCCTACGAGCAGTACTTC.

CDR3 amino acids: CASSLQVNSKNIQYF. The CDR3 bases are TGTGCCAGCAGCTTACAAGTTAACAGTAAAAACATTCAGTACTTC. The chain is built from TRBV7-2 and TRBJ2-4; D not resolved. The CDR3 covers 15 residues. Trimming removed 2 bases from V and 4 bases from J, with 12 bases in between. CDR1 is SGHTA and CDR2 is FQGNSA in the germline V gene.

This clone was seen a handful of times. This chain joins TRBV9 and TRBJ1-6; D ambiguous. V was trimmed by 0 bases and J by 7 bases, leaving 11 bases between them. The CDR3 covers 15 residues. Germline V gene lookup returns CDR1 SGDLS and CDR2 YYNGEE. CDR3 region: CASSVGKRENSPLHF. As DNA, the CDR3 is TGTGCCAGCAGCGTAGGGAAAAGGGAGAATTCACCCCTCCACTTT.

This clone was picked up a small number of times. V is TRBV5-4 and J is TRBJ2-5; D gene ambiguous. CDR1 is SGHNT, CDR2 YYREEE, per germline (reference sequence). The CDR3 has 13 residues. Trimming left V 0 bases short and J 5 bases short, with 8 bases between. The DNA for the CDR3 is TGTGCCAGCAGCTTGGGGCCCAGCGAGACCCAGTACTTC. It encodes CASSLGPSETQYF. The whole variable domain, remainder taken from reference TRBV5-4 and TRBJ2-5, is ETGVTQSPTHLIKTRGQQVTLRCSSQSGHNTVSWYQQALGQGPQFIFQYYREEENGRGNFPPRFSGLQFPNYSSELNVNALELDDSALYLCASSLGPSETQYFGPGTRLLVL.